The 17 T cell receptor beta chains listed next were all sequenced from one sample in a study of cytomegalovirus exposure and HLA in healthy donors. 13 Jbeta primers and 60 Vbeta primers were used for the PCR. Assay used: immunoSEQ multiplex PCR; TCRdb lists only in-frame clones, some missing. Of approximately 100,000 clones listed, 79% are singletons. The source material was PBMCs. The receptors derive from a middle-aged woman in good health and CMV-seronegative.

CDR3 in DNA: TGCGCCAGCAGCTTGGGTGGGAGGGATACGAATGAGCAGTTCTTC. Amino acids: CASSLGGRDTNEQFF. The rearrangement links TRBV5-1 to TRBJ2-1; 7 bases match TRBD2. CDR3 size: 15 residues. Germline CDR1 SGHRS, CDR2 YFSETQ. V shed 0 bases and J 7 bases; nucleotides not matched to a gene: 7.

The chain combines TRBV7-2 with TRBJ2-1; TRBD2 matches 7 bases. Germline CDR1 is SGHTA and CDR2 is FQGNSA. V lost 5 bases and J lost 4; bases outside the gene matches: 5. This CDR3 region has 14 residues. In DNA, the CDR3 is TGTGCCAGCAGCCCCCGGGGGGAGTACAATGAGCAGTTCTTC. As protein: CASSPRGEYNEQFF. Full variable domain (missing parts from reference TRBV7-2 and TRBJ2-1): GAGVSQSPSNKVTEKGKDVELRCDPISGHTALYWYRQSLGQGLEFLIYFQGNSAPDKSGLPSDRFSAERTGGSVSTLTIQRTQQEDSAVYLCASSPRGEYNEQFFGPGTRLTVL.

The chain is built from TRBV4-2 and TRBJ2-7, with D perhaps matching TRBD1 (6 bases). Germline assignment: CDR1 LGHNA and CDR2 YNFKEQ. The CDR3 runs 16 residues. The germline V and J ends were trimmed by 1 base and 1 base, with 14 bases remaining between them. The DNA for the CDR3 is TGTGCCAGCAGCCAAGTCGGACAGCCAGGGTCCTACGAGCAGTACTTC. This translates into CASSQVGQPGSYEQYF.

The CDR3 region has the DNA TGTGCCAGCAGCTCGGGAGGGGCGGGTGATCAGCCCCAGCATTTT. Protein product: CASSSGGAGDQPQHF. V and J are TRBV6-1 and TRBJ1-5; a weak D match, TRBD1 (5 bases). Looked up from germline, CDR1 is MNHNS and CDR2 is SASEGT. There are 15 residues in the CDR3. V lost 6 bases, J lost 5 bases, and 17 bases lay in between.

This rearrangement joins TRBV7-2 to TRBJ2-2, with D tentatively TRBD1 (6 bases). Per the germline V gene, CDR1 is SGHTA and CDR2 is FQGNSA. Trimming left V 3 bases short and J 0 bases short, with 11 bases between. The length of the CDR3 is 16 residues. The DNA for the CDR3 is TGTGCCAGCAGCTTCTTCAACAGGGCGAACACCGGGGAGCTGTTTTTT. This gives the protein CASSFFNRANTGELFF.

This chain uses TRBV28 with TRBJ2-5; 7 positions agree with TRBD1. The ends lost 5 bases at V and 7 bases at J; junction bases unmatched: 10. This CDR3 is 14 amino acids long. Germline V gives CDR1 MDHEN, CDR2 SYDVKM. CDR3 DNA: TGTGCCAGCAGTATACTAGACAGGACAGGGACCCAGTACTTC. This encodes CASSILDRTGTQYF.

The chain employs TRBV28 and TRBJ2-6; unclear D gene. The CDR3 totals 15 residues. Trimming cost V 7 bases and J 2 bases, with 12 bases left between them. Germline V lookup: CDR1 MDHEN, CDR2 SYDVKM. The CDR3 loop is CASKSFGAGANVLTF. As DNA, the CDR3 is TGTGCCAGCAAGTCCTTCGGAGCTGGGGCCAACGTCCTGACTTTC.

This clone was counted between two and nine times. V usage is TRBV7-8 and J usage is TRBJ2-7, with 7 bases lining up with TRBD2. This CDR3 contains 17 residues. Trimming at V came to 0 bases and at J to 1 base, leaving 9 bases not matched to a gene. Germline loops: CDR1 SGHVS, CDR2 FQNEAQ. The CDR3 reads CASSLAGGAGPSYEQYF. The CDR3 DNA follows: TGTGCCAGCAGCTTAGCCGGCGGAGCGGGACCGTCCTACGAGCAGTACTTC. Based on the CDR3 plus reference TRBV7-8 and TRBJ2-7, the full variable domain is GAGVSQSPRYKVAKRGQDVALRCDPISGHVSLFWYQQALGQGPEFLTYFQNEAQLDKSGLPSDRFFAERPEGSVSTLKIQRTQQEDSAVYLCASSLAGGAGPSYEQYFGPGTRLTVT.

The V call is TRBV18, the J call TRBJ1-3; no reliable D call. The CDR3 runs to 15 residues. Germline values: CDR1 KGHSH, CDR2 LQKENI. V dropped 3 bases and J dropped 2 bases, with 11 bases sitting between them. The CDR3 here is CASSPGLLPGNTIYF. Here the CDR3 DNA reads TGTGCCAGCTCACCGGGCCTACTCCCTGGAAACACCATATATTTT.

The CDR3 bases are TGTGCCAGCAGTTTATATCCTAGCGCCTCCTACAATGAGCAGTTCTTC. Protein product: CASSLYPSASYNEQFF. This chain joins TRBV27 and TRBJ2-1, with a possible D match to TRBD2 (6 bases). Germline V gene sequence: CDR1 MNHEY, CDR2 SMNVEV (reference sequence). Trimming removed 1 base from V and 0 bases from J, with 10 bases in between. This CDR3 contains 16 residues.

The rearrangement joins TRBV27 to TRBJ1-2; TRBD1 matches at 9 bases. Germline V gene sequence: CDR1 MNHEY, CDR2 SMNVEV (reference sequence). The ends lost 5 bases at V and 6 bases at J; junction bases unmatched: 4. CDR3 length: 13 amino acids. CDR3 loop: CASSLGTGNGYTF. The DNA of the CDR3 is TGTGCCAGCAGTCTCGGGACAGGGAATGGCTACACCTTC.

This clone turned up a few times. The rearrangement links TRBV5-4 to TRBJ2-7; 8 bases map to TRBD2. CDR3 length: 15 residues. Germline V CDR1 and CDR2: SGHNT, YYREEE (reference sequence). The trim removed 6 bases at V and 2 bases at J, leaving 10 bases unmatched. CDR3 sequence (DNA): TGTGCCAGCAACTCCTACGGGGGGGGTACCTACGAGCAGTACTTC. It yields the protein CASNSYGGGTYEQYF.

This chain connects TRBV19 to TRBJ2-1; no reliable D call. The CDR3 contains 15 residues. Germline CDR1 LNHDA, CDR2 SQIVND (reference sequence). V was clipped by 3 bases and J by 5 bases, with 14 bases between them. The CDR3, as DNA: TGTGCCAGTAGTATGTATGGGCTGTCGAACAATGAGCAGTTCTTC. Its protein is CASSMYGLSNNEQFF.

This clone was picked up a small number of times. This rearrangement joins TRBV28 to TRBJ2-1, with 12 bases lining up with TRBD1. The CDR3 has 14 amino acids. CDR1 is MDHEN, CDR2 SYDVKM, per germline. V dropped 3 bases and J dropped 10; count of bases not matched to a gene: 4. The CDR3: CASSLGQGAEEQFF. CDR3 coding DNA: TGTGCCAGCAGTTTGGGACAGGGGGCCGAGGAGCAGTTCTTC.

V and J are TRBV28 and TRBJ1-5, with 7 bases fitting TRBD1. The CDR3 has 15 residues. Germline values: CDR1 MDHEN, CDR2 SYDVKM. With V trimmed by 6 bases and J by 3 bases, 8 bases remained unmatched. CDR3 sequence (DNA): TGTGCCAGCAGCCCATCAGGGGGAGACAATCAGCCCCAGCATTTT. This codes for CASSPSGGDNQPQHF.

The CDR3 bases are TGTGCCAGTACCAGACTCGGCAATCAGCCCCAGCATTTT. It translates to CASTRLGNQPQHF. V and J are TRBV19 and TRBJ1-5; D unclear. V lost 7 bases to trimming and J lost 2 bases, with 9 bases between them. Germline-derived CDR1 and CDR2 are LNHDA and SQIVND (reference sequence). The CDR3 loop spans 13 amino acids.

The V and J genes are TRBV28 and TRBJ1-2; no firm D call. V gave up 11 bases and J gave up 4 bases, with 20 bases separating them. The V gene's germline CDR1 is MDHEN and CDR2 SYDVKM. The CDR3 spans 14 residues. This CDR3 reads CAHSPHHRSYGYTF. The CDR3 DNA follows: TGTGCCCACAGCCCCCACCACCGGTCCTATGGCTACACCTTC.